The 7 T cell receptor beta chains given below trace back to one sample, sequenced in a study of Ad26.COV2.S vaccination and SARS-CoV-2 variants. Treatment of the sample: around 19 received Ad26.COV2.S at low or high dose, single or two shots; 5 received placebo; per-sample allocation not given. Samples analyzed were those drawn on day 63 after the first vaccine or placebo injection. Sequencing used immunoSEQ multiplex PCR; TCRdb keeps in-frame clones, though not all of them. The sample has approximately 300,000 clones; around 84% are singletons. The specimen was peripheral blood, collected in a trial of Ad26.COV2.S vaccine versus placebo. All receptors derive from a person aged 18-60 years who received the Ad26.COV2.S COVID-19 vaccine or a placebo.

The chain uses TRBV7-9 and TRBJ1-6; tentative D call: TRBD1 (6 bases). The CDR3 totals 14 residues. Germline assignment: CDR1 SEHNR and CDR2 FQNEAQ (reference sequence). V was pared by 1 base and J by 9 bases, with 10 bases between. The CDR3 bases are TGTGCCAGCAGCTTAGAGGGGGACCGTTCACCCCTCCACTTT. Encoded protein: CASSLEGDRSPLHF.

The gene calls are TRBV6-1 and TRBJ1-3; 7 nucleotides line up with TRBD1. The CDR3 has 16 amino acids. Losses at the gene ends were 1 base for V and 4 bases for J; bases not matched to a gene: 7. Germline loops: CDR1 MNHNS, CDR2 SASEGT. For the CDR3, the DNA is TGTGCCAGCAGTGAAGTCACAGGGGTATCGGGAAACACCATATATTTT. Residues: CASSEVTGVSGNTIYF.

The chain employs TRBV6-5 and TRBJ1-5; D call uncertain. The V end was cut by 2 bases, the J end by 9 bases, with 14 bases between. The CDR3 has 14 residues. CDR1 is MNHEY, CDR2 SVGAGI, per germline. The CDR3 DNA reads TGTGCCAGCAGTTACAGGTGGGAGAAACGGCCCCAGCATTTT. Translating gives CASSYRWEKRPQHF.

The chain links TRBV19 to TRBJ1-5; D is unresolved. CDR1 is LNHDA and CDR2 is SQIVND in the germline V gene (reference sequence). Trimming took off 5 bases at V and 7 bases at J, with 18 bases between the two ends. This CDR3 spans 15 amino acids. In DNA, the CDR3 is TGTGCCAGTAGTGCCGCAGTGAAAGCGGGACAGCCCCAGCATTTT. It yields the protein CASSAAVKAGQPQHF.

The V gene is TRBV30, the J gene TRBJ1-1; a weak D match, TRBD1 (6 bases). The V gene lost 4 bases and the J gene lost 0 bases, with 9 bases spanning the gap. The CDR3 has 13 amino acids. The germline gives CDR1 GTSNPN, CDR2 SVGIG (reference sequence). For the CDR3, the DNA is TGTGCCTGGACAGGACAGTTGAACACTGAAGCTTTCTTT. Translation: CAWTGQLNTEAFF.

To note about this clone: Other DNA sequences of this sample code for an identical CDR3. This chain uses TRBV5-4 with TRBJ1-2; possible D gene TRBD1, 6 bases. V was trimmed by 3 bases and J by 4 bases, leaving 13 bases between them. This CDR3 is built from 14 residues. Germline-derived CDR1 and CDR2 are SGHNT and YYREEE (reference sequence). The CDR3, as DNA: TGTGCCAGCAGCTCCTTGGGAGGGGGCTATGGCTACACCTTC. Protein sequence: CASSSLGGGYGYTF.

V usage is TRBV9 and J usage is TRBJ2-2; a possible D gene is TRBD1 (6 bases). V lost 4 bases and J 4 bases, leaving 17 bases between the germline ends. Per the germline V gene, CDR1 is SGDLS and CDR2 is YYNGEE. This CDR3 spans 16 amino acids. As DNA, the CDR3 is TGTGCCAGCAGCCCCGCAATGGGGGCCCTCACCGGGGAGCTGTTTTTT. This translates into CASSPAMGALTGELFF.